The 6 T cell receptor beta chains below come from one sample, sequenced in a study of Ad26.COV2.S vaccination and SARS-CoV-2 variants. Treatment in this sample: around 19 received Ad26.COV2.S at low or high dose, single or two shots; about 5 received placebo; per-sample allocation not given. The investigators took samples on day 63 after the first vaccine or placebo injection. Only in-frame clones appear in the TCRdb table, and some are missing; sequencing was by immunoSEQ multiplex PCR. The sample includes around 300,000 clones, around 88% seen only once; the top ten take approximately 4.5%. The sample in question was peripheral blood, obtained in a trial of Ad26.COV2.S vaccine versus placebo. These receptors were collected from a person aged 18-60 years who received the Ad26.COV2.S COVID-19 vaccine or a placebo.

The V gene is TRBV20-1, the J gene TRBJ1-1; D gene ambiguous. Trimming left V 5 bases short and J 1 base short, with 2 bases between. The CDR3 spans 10 residues. Germline assignment: CDR1 DFQATT and CDR2 SNEGSKA (reference sequence). CDR3 protein: CSASNTEAFF. The CDR3 nucleotides read TGCAGTGCTTCGAACACTGAAGCTTTCTTT.

This clone was seen a handful of times. This sequence joins TRBV5-1 and TRBJ1-4, with 7 bases that match TRBD1. V was clipped by 4 bases and J by 4 bases; unmatched bases: 10. The germline V gene has CDR1 SGHRS and CDR2 YFSETQ. The CDR3 has 16 residues. CDR3 amino acids: CASSRSRDSGNEKLFF. The CDR3, as DNA: TGCGCCAGCAGCCGTTCCCGGGACAGTGGTAATGAAAAACTGTTTTTT.

V usage is TRBV2 and J usage is TRBJ1-1, with D uncertain. Germline CDR1 SNHLY, CDR2 FYNNEI. V was clipped by 0 bases and J by 11 bases, with 7 bases between them. The CDR3 extends over 11 amino acids. CDR3 in amino acids: CASSEALGAFF. CDR3 DNA sequence: TGTGCCAGCAGTGAAGCCTTGGGGGCTTTCTTT.

V usage is TRBV4-1 and J usage is TRBJ1-2; D gene unclear. This CDR3 is 14 amino acids long. Germline assignment: CDR1 MGHRA and CDR2 YSYEKL. Trimming shortened V by 1 base and J by 7 bases, and 13 bases separated the two germline ends. CDR3 amino acids: CASSQGRSLGGYTF. CDR3 DNA sequence: TGCGCCAGCAGCCAAGGCCGCTCTCTCGGTGGCTACACCTTC.

The J gene is TRBJ2-5, the V gene TRBV7-2, with TRBD1 as a possible D gene (6 bases). Trimming cost V 1 base and J 4 bases, with 13 bases left between them. The CDR3 runs 15 residues. Germline assignment: CDR1 SGHTA and CDR2 FQGNSA. The CDR3 DNA sequence: TGTGCCAGCAGCTTAGAGCAGGGGAAGCGAGAGACCCAGTACTTC. It yields the protein CASSLEQGKRETQYF. The full variable domain, with the rest looked up from reference TRBV7-2 and TRBJ2-5, is GAGVSQSPSNKVTEKGKDVELRCDPISGHTALYWYRQSLGQGLEFLIYFQGNSAPDKSGLPSDRFSAERTGGSVSTLTIQRTQQEDSAVYLCASSLEQGKRETQYFGPGTRLLVL.

The rearrangement joins TRBV7-2 to TRBJ1-4, with TRBD1 matching over 10 bases. V lost 3 bases to trimming and J lost 0 bases; unmatched junction nucleotides: 7. The CDR3 has 18 amino acids. Germline values: CDR1 SGHTA, CDR2 FQGNSA. CDR3 in amino acids: CASSFEGTGAATNEKLFF. The CDR3 DNA reads as TGTGCCAGCAGCTTCGAAGGGACAGGGGCTGCAACTAATGAAAAACTGTTTTTT.